Given below is one TCR beta chain in context. Its antigen is as yet unknown. Germline V gene lookup returns CDR1 SGHRS and CDR2 YFSETQ. The CDR3 runs 15 residues. The V gene end was trimmed by 0 bases and the J gene end by 5 bases; junction bases not matched to a gene: 5. This record comes from a study of cytomegalovirus exposure and HLA in healthy donors. General observations from the study: Equally common other TCR beta chains were less clonally expanded than HLA-associated ones, a later analysis found. By a later analysis, the bulk of CMV-associated TCR beta chains appeared HLA-restricted.

The PCR had 60 Vbeta and 13 Jbeta primers. TCRdb keeps only in-frame clones here, not all; method: immunoSEQ multiplex PCR. The sample contains 100,000 to 150,000 clones, roughly 68% of which appear only once. V is TRBV5-1 and J is TRBJ1-1; TRBD1 aligns across 9 bases. The sample consisted of PBMCs. The TCR originated in a woman between 45 and 60 years old in good health and CMV-seropositive. Here the CDR3 DNA reads TGCGCCAGCAGCTTGGCGGGGACAGGGAGGACTGAAGCTTTCTTT. Protein sequence: CASSLAGTGRTEAFF.